The entry below gives a single T cell receptor (beta chain) sequence along with its context. As yet, its antigen is unknown. This record comes from a study of cytomegalovirus exposure and HLA in healthy donors. Broader study findings: Prediction of most subjects' HLA-A and HLA-B alleles by TCR beta sequences was reportedly accurate. Association of roughly 17,000 TCR beta sequences with HLA alleles was found at 0.05 false discovery rate in a later analysis. In a later analysis, parvovirus B19, influenza, CMV and Epstein-Barr virus appeared linked to several top co-occurrence clusters.

Germline CDR1 is MNHEY and CDR2 is SMNVEV (reference sequence). The ends lost 10 bases at V and 3 bases at J; junction bases unmatched: 14. CDR3 length equals 16 residues. PCR used 60 Vbeta primers and 13 Jbeta primers. Only in-frame clones appear in the TCRdb table, and some are missing; sequencing was by immunoSEQ multiplex PCR. The data show fewer than 150,000 clones, over 60% seen once. The clonotype comes from a man aged 18-30 years in good health and CMV-seropositive. The chain uses TRBV27 and TRBJ2-1; 8 positions match TRBD2. Sequenced: PBMCs. CDR3 loop: CATNKHGGAGYNEQFF. CDR3 bases: TGTGCCACCAACAAGCACGGGGGGGCCGGCTACAATGAGCAGTTCTTC.